Listed below are T cell receptor beta chains from one sample, sequenced in a study of early T cells in non-severe SARS-CoV-2 infection. Each CDR3 protein is one row after TCRdb ran MiXCR on the 5' RACE reads. The data contain some 77,000 distinct CDR3 sequences, 5% of them seen just once; the ten biggest clones take up around 7.5%. The material was whole blood, obtained at baseline. The source is an adult who was a healthcare worker with PCR-confirmed SARS-CoV-2 infection or an uninfected control (not recorded which). The CDR3 runs from the conserved cysteine through the conserved F or W. The order of the fields is V gene, CDR3 length, clone size, D gene, J gene, CDR3 DNA, CDR3 protein. The D gene is left open where the match is weak. Expanded clones are given a class, and other clones once, few, many or no size at all.

TRBV18	14	few	-	TRBJ2-5	TGTGCCAGCTCTCTTTCCGGGAGTGGAGAGACCCAGTACTTC	CASSLSGSGETQYF
TRBV12-3/TRBV12-4	14	many	TRBD2	TRBJ2-7	TGTGCCAGCACCCCGGGGGGGGCCTTCTACGAGCAGTACTTC	CASTPGGAFYEQYF
TRBV7-9	18	few	TRBD2	TRBJ2-1	TGTGCCCTAACCCCGGCTAGCGGGAGGTCAGCTTATTACAAGGAGCAGTTCTTC	CALTPASGRSAYYKEQFF
TRBV20-1	16	few	TRBD2	TRBJ2-1	TGCAGTGCTCTCCTTCGGCGGGAGGGCCCCTACAATGAGCAGTTCTTC	CSALLRREGPYNEQFF
TRBV29-1	14	-	-	TRBJ2-7	TGCAGCGTTGAAGCGGGGGCTCCCACCTACGAGCAGTACTTC	CSVEAGAPTYEQYF
TRBV18	13	many	-	TRBJ2-1	TGTGCCAGCTCACCACGGGATATCAGTGAGCAGTTCTTC	CASSPRDISEQFF
TRBV15	16	many	TRBD2	TRBJ2-1	TGTGCCACCAGCTGGTGGGGGGGGGACCCATCCAATGAGCAGTTCTTC	CATSWWGGDPSNEQFF
TRBV5-6	15	many	TRBD2	TRBJ2-3	TGTGCCAGTAATTACGGGACTAGCGTTGGAGATACGCAGTATTTT	CASNYGTSVGDTQYF
TRBV9	15	many	-	TRBJ1-1	TGTGCCAGCAGCGTAGTGGGGAGGGGCCACACTGAAGCTTTCTTT	CASSVVGRGHTEAFF
TRBV7-9	13	many	-	TRBJ1-1	TGTGCCAGCAGCGTAGACATGAACACTGAAGCTTTCTTT	CASSVDMNTEAFF
TRBV4-2	17	-	TRBD2	TRBJ2-3	TGTGCCAACAGCACAAGGAGGGCGGGAGGGCCGGAAGATACGCAGTATTTT	CANSTRRAGGPEDTQYF
TRBV29-1	13	few	-	TRBJ1-1	TGCAGCGTTGATGGACAGAGTACTACTGAAGCTTTCTTT	CSVDGQSTTEAFF
TRBV6-6	15	-	TRBD1	TRBJ1-4	TGTGCCAGCAGTTACCCTGACAGGGGTGGTGAAAAACTGTTTTTT	CASSYPDRGGEKLFF
TRBV27	15	many	TRBD2	TRBJ2-1	TGTGCCAGCAGTTTACGGGAGGGCCTGGGCAATGAGCAGTTCTTC	CASSLREGLGNEQFF
TRBV5-1	14	many	-	TRBJ2-1	TGCGCCAGCAGCTTACCTCAGGGTAGAAGTGAGCAGTTCTTC	CASSLPQGRSEQFF
TRBV28	14	many	-	TRBJ1-3	TGTGCCAGCAGCTATCCTCTCTCTGGAAACACCATATATTTT	CASSYPLSGNTIYF
TRBV24-1	15	many	-	TRBJ2-3	TGTGCCACCAGTGACCCCGGACAGAGCACAGATACGCAGTATTTT	CATSDPGQSTDTQYF
TRBV20-1	15	many	-	TRBJ1-5	TGCAGTGCTAGAGTGAGCCAGGGTAGCAATCAGCCCCAGCATTTT	CSARVSQGSNQPQHF
TRBV7-8	17	many	TRBD1	TRBJ1-4	TGTGCCAGCAGCTTAGCGGGCAGGGGGCCTAAAGGTGAAAAACTGTTTTTT	CASSLAGRGPKGEKLFF
TRBV12-3/TRBV12-4	17	few	-	TRBJ1-1	TGTGCCAGCAGTCCCGACTTGACAGGCTGGGGGAACACTGAAGCTTTCTTT	CASSPDLTGWGNTEAFF
TRBV7-9	14	few	TRBD2	TRBJ2-7	TGTGCCAGCAGCCCCGGGACTAGCCTGTACGAGCAGTACTTC	CASSPGTSLYEQYF
TRBV7-6	15	many	-	TRBJ1-1	TGTGCCAGCAGCTTAGATCGCCGTATGAACACTGAAGCTTTCTTT	CASSLDRRMNTEAFF
TRBV11-2	12	-	-	TRBJ2-7	TGTGCCAGCAGCCCGGGACAACGCGAGCAGTACTTC	CASSPGQREQYF
TRBV7-9	14	many	TRBD2	TRBJ2-5	TGTGCCAGCAGCTCGCGGGGGGGCCGAGAGACCCAGTACTTC	CASSSRGGRETQYF
TRBV7-6	19	many	TRBD2	TRBJ2-2	TGTGCCAGCAGTCCACCGGGGACTAGCGGGAGCCCGAACACCGGGGAGCTGTTTTTT	CASSPPGTSGSPNTGELFF
TRBV5-1	15	few	TRBD1	TRBJ2-1	TGCGCCAGCAGCTTGGGACAGGGTTCCTACAATGAGCAGTTCTTC	CASSLGQGSYNEQFF
TRBV7-9	15	many	-	TRBJ2-1	TGTGCCAGCAGCTTACTCGGCCCTGGGCCCAATGAGCAGTTCTTC	CASSLLGPGPNEQFF
TRBV30	12	-	-	TRBJ2-2	TGTGCCTGGACCTACCACACCGGGGAGCTGTTTTTT	CAWTYHTGELFF
TRBV5-1	15	few	TRBD2	TRBJ2-2	TGCGCCAGCAGCCCCCTGCGGGGGGGCACCGGGGAGCTGTTTTTT	CASSPLRGGTGELFF
TRBV27	15	-	TRBD2	TRBJ2-5	TGTGCCAGCAGTTTTCTAGCGGATTACCAAGAGACCCAGTACTTC	CASSFLADYQETQYF
TRBV19	13	few	-	TRBJ1-2	TGTGCCAGTAGTATGGGGGCCGCCGATGGCTACACCTTC	CASSMGAADGYTF
TRBV20-1	14	-	-	TRBJ2-5	TGCAGTGCTACCCCCGCGACTAGAAAGGAGACCCAGTACTTC	CSATPATRKETQYF
TRBV11-2	14	many	-	TRBJ2-7	TGTGCCAGCAGCCCTTCCGGGAACGCGTTAGAGCAGTACTTC	CASSPSGNALEQYF
TRBV11-3	14	many	-	TRBJ2-1	TGTGCCAGCAGCCTTCCCGGGGATTACAATGAGCAGTTCTTC	CASSLPGDYNEQFF
TRBV10-3	15	many	-	TRBJ2-3	TGTGCCGTCACGACCCATCCGGCAAGCACAGATACGCAGTATTTT	CAVTTHPASTDTQYF
TRBV4-2	16	-	-	TRBJ1-5	TGTGCCAGCAGCCAAGAGGGGCCTTATAGCAATCAGCCCCAGCATTTT	CASSQEGPYSNQPQHF
TRBV12-3/TRBV12-4	13	few	TRBD1	TRBJ2-1	TGTGCTCTAAATAAGGGGGCCCGCGTAGAAAAGTTCTTC	CALNKGARVEKFF
TRBV28	13	-	-	TRBJ1-1	TGTGCCAGCAGTTTAGACCAGAACACTGAAGCTTTCTTT	CASSLDQNTEAFF
TRBV6-6	15	few	-	TRBJ1-4	TGTGCCAGCACCCCCGTTGGGCTGAATAATGAAAAACTGTTTTTT	CASTPVGLNNEKLFF
TRBV7-9	18	few	-	TRBJ1-4	TGTGCCAGCAGCTTAGAAGCGCGTGTGATAACAACTAATGAAAAACTGTTTTTT	CASSLEARVITTNEKLFF
TRBV7-6	13	-	-	TRBJ2-7	TGTGCCAGCAGCTCGGGACTTACCTACGAGCAGTACTTC	CASSSGLTYEQYF
TRBV10-2	13	many	-	TRBJ1-5	TGCGCCAGCAGCGACAGGCCTAATCAGCCCCAGCATTTT	CASSDRPNQPQHF
TRBV5-4	14	many	-	TRBJ1-6	TGTGCCAGCAGCTTGGAGGCAGGGGTGTCACCCCTCCACTTT	CASSLEAGVSPLHF
TRBV6-5	16	-	TRBD2	TRBJ2-7	TGTGCCAGCAGACCATCGGGACTAGCGGCCCTCTACGAGCAGTACTTC	CASRPSGLAALYEQYF
TRBV12-3/TRBV12-4	14	few	-	TRBJ2-1	TGTGCCAGCAGAAGGGGTGCCGTGTGGGATGAGCAGTTCTTC	CASRRGAVWDEQFF
TRBV30	15	many	-	TRBJ1-6	TGTGCCTGCCTTAGGGGGGAGGGGCCTGGATCACCCCTCCACTTT	CACLRGEGPGSPLHF